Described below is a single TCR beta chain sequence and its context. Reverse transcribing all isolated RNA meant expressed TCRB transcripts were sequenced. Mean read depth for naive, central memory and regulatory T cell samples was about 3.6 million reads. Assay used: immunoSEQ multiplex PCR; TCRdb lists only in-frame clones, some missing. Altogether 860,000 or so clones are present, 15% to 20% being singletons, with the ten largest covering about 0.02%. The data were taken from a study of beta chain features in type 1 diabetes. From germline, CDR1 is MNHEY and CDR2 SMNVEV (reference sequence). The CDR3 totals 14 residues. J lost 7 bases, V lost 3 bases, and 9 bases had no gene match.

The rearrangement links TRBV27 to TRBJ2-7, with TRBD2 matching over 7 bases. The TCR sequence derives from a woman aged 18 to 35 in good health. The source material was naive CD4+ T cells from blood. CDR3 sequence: CASSLREGLGEQYF. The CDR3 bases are TGTGCCAGCAGTTTGAGGGAGGGCCTCGGTGAGCAGTACTTC.